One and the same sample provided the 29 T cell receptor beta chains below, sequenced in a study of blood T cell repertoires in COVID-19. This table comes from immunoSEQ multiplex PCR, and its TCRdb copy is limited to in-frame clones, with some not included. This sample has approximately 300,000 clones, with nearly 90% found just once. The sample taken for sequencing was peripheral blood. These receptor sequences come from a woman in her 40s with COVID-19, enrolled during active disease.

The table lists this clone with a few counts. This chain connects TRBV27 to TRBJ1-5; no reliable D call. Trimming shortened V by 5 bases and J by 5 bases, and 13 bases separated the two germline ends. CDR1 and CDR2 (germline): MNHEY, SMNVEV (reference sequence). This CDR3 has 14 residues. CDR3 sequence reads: CASSPEGRDQPQHF. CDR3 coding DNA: TGTGCCAGCAGTCCGGAAGGGAGGGATCAGCCCCAGCATTTT.

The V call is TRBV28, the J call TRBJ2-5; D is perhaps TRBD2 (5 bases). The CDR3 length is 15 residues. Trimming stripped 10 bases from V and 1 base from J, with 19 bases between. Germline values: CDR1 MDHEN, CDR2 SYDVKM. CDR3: CATNTPGFPQETQYF. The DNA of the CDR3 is TGTGCCACCAATACCCCGGGGTTTCCCCAAGAGACCCAGTACTTC.

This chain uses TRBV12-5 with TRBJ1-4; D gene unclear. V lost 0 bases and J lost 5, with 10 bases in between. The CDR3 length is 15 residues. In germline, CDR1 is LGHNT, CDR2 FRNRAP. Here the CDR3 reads CASGLVLGRNEKLFF. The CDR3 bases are TGTGCTAGTGGTTTGGTACTGGGGAGGAATGAAAAACTGTTTTTT. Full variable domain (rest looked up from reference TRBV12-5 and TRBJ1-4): DARVTQTPRHKVTEMGQEVTMRCQPILGHNTVFWYRQTMMQGLELLAYFRNRAPLDDSGMPKDRFSAEMPDATLATLKIQPSEPRDSAVYFCASGLVLGRNEKLFFGSGTQLSVL.

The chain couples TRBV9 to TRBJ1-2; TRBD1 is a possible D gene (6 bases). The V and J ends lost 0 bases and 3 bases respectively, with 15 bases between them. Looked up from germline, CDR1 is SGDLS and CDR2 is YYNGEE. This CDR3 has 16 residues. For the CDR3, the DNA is TGTGCCAGCAGCGTAGCTTTTGCAGGGGCCTACTATGGCTACACCTTC. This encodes CASSVAFAGAYYGYTF.

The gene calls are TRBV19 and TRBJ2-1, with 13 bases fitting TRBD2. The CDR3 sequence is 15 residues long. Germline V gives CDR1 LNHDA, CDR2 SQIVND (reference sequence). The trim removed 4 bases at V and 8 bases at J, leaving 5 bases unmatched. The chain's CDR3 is CASSRTSGGEYEQFF. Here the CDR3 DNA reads TGTGCCAGTAGTAGAACTAGCGGGGGGGAATATGAGCAGTTCTTC.

This CDR3 reads CASSRDLGYEQYF. In nucleotides, the CDR3 is TGTGCCAGCAGTAGGGACTTAGGGTACGAGCAGTACTTC. The V call is TRBV6-5, the J call TRBJ2-7; a weak D match, TRBD2 (6 bases). The CDR3 sequence is 13 residues long. Germline V lookup: CDR1 MNHEY, CDR2 SVGAGI. Trimming removed 5 bases from V and 4 bases from J, with 12 bases in between.

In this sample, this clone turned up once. The CDR3 spells CASGWGDRGDGYTF. In nucleotides, the CDR3 is TGTGCCAGTGGTTGGGGGGACAGGGGCGACGGCTACACCTTC. The rearrangement uses TRBV6-6 and TRBJ1-2, with 10 nucleotides matching TRBD1. CDR3 size: 14 residues. Unmatched junction bases numbered 12, after V lost 9 bases and J lost 8 bases. Germline V lookup: CDR1 MNHNY, CDR2 SVGAGI (reference sequence).

The CDR3 nucleotides read TGTGCCAGCAGCCAACTGGACAGGCAAGAGACCCAGTACTTC. It codes for CASSQLDRQETQYF. The genes are TRBV3-1 (or the pseudogene TRBV3-2) and TRBJ2-5; 7 positions agree with TRBD1. Germline CDR1 and CDR2: LGHDT and YNNKEL (reference sequence). The V and J ends lost 2 bases and 2 bases, in that order; junction bases with no gene match: 2. The CDR3 has 14 residues.

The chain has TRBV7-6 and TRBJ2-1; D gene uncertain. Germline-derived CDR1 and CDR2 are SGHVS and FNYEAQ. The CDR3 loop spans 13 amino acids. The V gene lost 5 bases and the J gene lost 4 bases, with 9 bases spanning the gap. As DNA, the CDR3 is TGTGCCAGCAGCCTACTTTTATACAATGAGCAGTTCTTC. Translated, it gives CASSLLLYNEQFF.

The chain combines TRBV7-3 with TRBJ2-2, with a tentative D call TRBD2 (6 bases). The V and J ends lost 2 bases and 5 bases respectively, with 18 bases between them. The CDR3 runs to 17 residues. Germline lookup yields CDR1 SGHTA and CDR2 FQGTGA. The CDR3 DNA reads TGTGCCAGCAGCTTAGATCCACAGGAGGGTAGGACCGGGGAGCTGTTTTTT. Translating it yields CASSLDPQEGRTGELFF.

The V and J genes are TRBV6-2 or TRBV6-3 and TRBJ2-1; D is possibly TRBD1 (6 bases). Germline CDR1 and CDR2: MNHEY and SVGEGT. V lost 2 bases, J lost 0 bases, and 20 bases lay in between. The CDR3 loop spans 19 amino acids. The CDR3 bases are TGTGCCAGCAGTTACGAACCTGGGGGCGCCCGATCCTCCTACAATGAGCAGTTCTTC. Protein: CASSYEPGGARSSYNEQFF.

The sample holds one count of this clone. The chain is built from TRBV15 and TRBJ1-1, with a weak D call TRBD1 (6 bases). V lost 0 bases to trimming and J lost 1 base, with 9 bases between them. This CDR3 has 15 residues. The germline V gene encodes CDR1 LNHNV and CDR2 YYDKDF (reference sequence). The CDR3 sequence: CATSRDIGGNTEAFF. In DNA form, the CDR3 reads TGTGCCACCAGCAGAGATATAGGGGGGAACACTGAAGCTTTCTTT.

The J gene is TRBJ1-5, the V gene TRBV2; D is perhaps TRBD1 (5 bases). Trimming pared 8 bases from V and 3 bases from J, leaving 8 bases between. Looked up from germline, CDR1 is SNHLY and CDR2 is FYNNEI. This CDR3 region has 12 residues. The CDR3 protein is CASDSLNQPQHF. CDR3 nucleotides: TGTGCCAGCGACAGCCTCAATCAGCCCCAGCATTTT.

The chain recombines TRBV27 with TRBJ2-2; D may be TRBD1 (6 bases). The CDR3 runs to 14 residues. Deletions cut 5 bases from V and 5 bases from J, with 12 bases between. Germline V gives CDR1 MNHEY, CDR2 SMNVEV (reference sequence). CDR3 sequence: CASSPPRGTGELFF. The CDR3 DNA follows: TGTGCCAGCAGTCCCCCGAGGGGGACCGGGGAGCTGTTTTTT.

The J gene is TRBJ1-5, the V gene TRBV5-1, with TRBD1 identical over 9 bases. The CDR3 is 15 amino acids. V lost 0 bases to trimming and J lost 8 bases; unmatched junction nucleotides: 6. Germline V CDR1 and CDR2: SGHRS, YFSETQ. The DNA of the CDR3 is TGCGCCAGCAGCTTGGGGGGACAGGGCCAAGAGCCCCAGCATTTT. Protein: CASSLGGQGQEPQHF.

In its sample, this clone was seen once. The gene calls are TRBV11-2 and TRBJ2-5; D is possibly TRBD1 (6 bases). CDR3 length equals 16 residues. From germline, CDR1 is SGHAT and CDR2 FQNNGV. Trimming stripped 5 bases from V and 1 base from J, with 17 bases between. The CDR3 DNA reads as TGTGCCAGCAGCCCGGAGACCAGGGGCCTCCAAGAGACCCAGTACTTC. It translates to CASSPETRGLQETQYF. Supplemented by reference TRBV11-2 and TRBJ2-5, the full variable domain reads EAGVAQSPRYKIIEKRQSVAFWCNPISGHATLYWYQQILGQGPKLLIQFQNNGVVDDSQLPKDRFSAERLKGVDSTLKIQPAKLEDSAVYLCASSPETRGLQETQYFGPGTRLLVL.

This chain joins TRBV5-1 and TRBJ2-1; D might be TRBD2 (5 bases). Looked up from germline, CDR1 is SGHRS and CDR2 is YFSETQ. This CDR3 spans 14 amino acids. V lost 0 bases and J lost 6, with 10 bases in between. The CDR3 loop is CASSLVYTSNEQFF. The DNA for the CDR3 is TGCGCCAGCAGCTTGGTGTATACTAGCAATGAGCAGTTCTTC.

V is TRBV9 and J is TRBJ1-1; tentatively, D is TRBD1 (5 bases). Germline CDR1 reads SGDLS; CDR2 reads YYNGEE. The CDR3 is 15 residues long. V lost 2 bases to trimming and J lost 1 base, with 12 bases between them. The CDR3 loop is CASSVKTERNTEAFF. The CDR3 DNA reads TGTGCCAGCAGCGTTAAGACAGAGAGGAACACTGAAGCTTTCTTT.

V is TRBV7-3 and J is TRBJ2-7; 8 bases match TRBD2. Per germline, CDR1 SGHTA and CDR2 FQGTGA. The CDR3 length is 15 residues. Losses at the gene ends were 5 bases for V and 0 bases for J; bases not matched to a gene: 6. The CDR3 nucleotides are TGTGCCAGCAGCGTACTGGCGGGAGGCTCCTACGAGCAGTACTTC. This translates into CASSVLAGGSYEQYF.

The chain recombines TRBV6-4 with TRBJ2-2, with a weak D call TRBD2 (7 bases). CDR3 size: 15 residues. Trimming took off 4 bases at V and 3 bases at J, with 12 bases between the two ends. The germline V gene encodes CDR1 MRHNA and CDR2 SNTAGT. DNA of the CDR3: TGTGCCAGCAGTGCCGCGGGGGCCGACACCGGGGAGCTGTTTTTT. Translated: CASSAAGADTGELFF.

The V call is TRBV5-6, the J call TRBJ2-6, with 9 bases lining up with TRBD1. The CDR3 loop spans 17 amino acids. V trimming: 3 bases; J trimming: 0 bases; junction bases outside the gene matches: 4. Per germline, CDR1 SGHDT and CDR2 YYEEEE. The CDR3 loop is CASSSGQGFSGANVLTF. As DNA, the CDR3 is TGTGCCAGCAGCTCGGGACAGGGATTCTCTGGGGCCAACGTCCTGACTTTC.

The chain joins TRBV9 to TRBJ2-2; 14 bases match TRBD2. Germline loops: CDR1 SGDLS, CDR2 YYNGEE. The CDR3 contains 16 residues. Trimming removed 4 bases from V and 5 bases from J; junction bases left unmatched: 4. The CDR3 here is CASSQTSGGATGELFF. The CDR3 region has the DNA TGTGCCAGCAGCCAGACTAGCGGGGGGGCAACCGGGGAGCTGTTTTTT.

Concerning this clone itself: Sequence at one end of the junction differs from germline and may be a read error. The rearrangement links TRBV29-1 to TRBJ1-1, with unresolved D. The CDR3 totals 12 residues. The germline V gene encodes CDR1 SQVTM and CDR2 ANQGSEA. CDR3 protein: CSLRDSNTEAFF. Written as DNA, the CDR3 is TGTAGCCTTCGGGATTCGAACACTGAAGCTTTCTTT. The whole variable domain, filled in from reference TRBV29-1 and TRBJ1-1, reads SAVISQKPSRDICQRGTSLTIQCQVDSQVTMMFWYRQQPGQSLTLIATANQGSEATYESGFVIDKFPISRPNLTFSTLTVSNMSPEDSSIYLCSLRDSNTEAFFGQGTRLTVV.

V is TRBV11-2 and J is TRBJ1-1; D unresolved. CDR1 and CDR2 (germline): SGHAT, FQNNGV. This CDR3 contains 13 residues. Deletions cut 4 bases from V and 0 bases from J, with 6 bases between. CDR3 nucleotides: TGTGCCAGCAGCTCACGGGTGAACACTGAAGCTTTCTTT. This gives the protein CASSSRVNTEAFF.

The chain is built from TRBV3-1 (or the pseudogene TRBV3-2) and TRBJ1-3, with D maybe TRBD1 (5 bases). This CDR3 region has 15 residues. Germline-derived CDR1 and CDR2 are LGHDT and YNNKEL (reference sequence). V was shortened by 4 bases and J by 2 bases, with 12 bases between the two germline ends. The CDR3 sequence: CASSRTTEAGNTIYF. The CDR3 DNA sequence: TGTGCCAGCAGCCGTACGACAGAAGCTGGAAACACCATATATTTT.

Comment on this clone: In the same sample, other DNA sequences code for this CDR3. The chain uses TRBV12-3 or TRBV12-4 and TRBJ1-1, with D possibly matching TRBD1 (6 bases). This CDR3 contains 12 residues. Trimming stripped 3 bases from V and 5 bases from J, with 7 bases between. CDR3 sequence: CASSLRGTEAFF. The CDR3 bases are TGTGCCAGCAGTTTGAGGGGGACTGAAGCTTTCTTT.

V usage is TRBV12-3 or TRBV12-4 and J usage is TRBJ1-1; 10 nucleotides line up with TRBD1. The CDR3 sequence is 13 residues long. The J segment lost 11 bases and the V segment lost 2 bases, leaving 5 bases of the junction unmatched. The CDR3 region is CASSLTTGGRAFF. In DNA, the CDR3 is TGTGCCAGCAGTTTAACGACAGGGGGCAGGGCTTTCTTT.

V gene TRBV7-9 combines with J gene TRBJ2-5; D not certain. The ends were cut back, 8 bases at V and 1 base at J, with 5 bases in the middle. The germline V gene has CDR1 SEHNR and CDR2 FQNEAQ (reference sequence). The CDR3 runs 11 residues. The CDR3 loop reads CASEAQETQYF. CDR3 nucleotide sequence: TGTGCCAGCGAGGCCCAAGAGACCCAGTACTTC. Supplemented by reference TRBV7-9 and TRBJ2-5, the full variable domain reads DTGVSQNPRHKITKRGQNVTFRCDPISEHNRLYWYRQTLGQGPEFLTYFQNEAQLEKSRLLSDRFSAERPKGSFSTLEIQRTEQGDSAMYLCASEAQETQYFGPGTRLLVL.

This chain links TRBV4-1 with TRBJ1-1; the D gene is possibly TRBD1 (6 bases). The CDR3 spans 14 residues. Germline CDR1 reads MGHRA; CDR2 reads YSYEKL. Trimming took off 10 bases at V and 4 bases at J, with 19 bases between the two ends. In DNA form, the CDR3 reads TGCGCCATTCGGGAACTGCCACAGGGCACTGAAGCTTTCTTT. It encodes CAIRELPQGTEAFF.